This T cell receptor beta chain was found in a study of siplizumab effects on memory and regulatory T cells. Findings of the study overall: For siplizumab cultures, the suppressive function of their proliferating Tregs was not confirmed. Apparently more diverse than memory cells, naive T cells also seemed major alloresponse contributors. Roughly 80-95% of proliferating CD4+ or CD8+ clones defied assignment to a naive or memory phenotype.

This CDR3 is built from 13 residues. Germline loops: CDR1 SQVTM, CDR2 ANQGSEA. V was clipped by 6 bases and J by 10 bases, with 19 bases between them. Details on this clone: As yet, its antigen is unknown.

Assay: immunoSEQ multiplex PCR; the TCRdb copy retains only in-frame clones and omits some. The table has about 98,000 clones, 90% to 95% seen once. The TCR was taken from a human donor in good health. The rearrangement links TRBV29-1 to TRBJ2-1; no clear D. The sequencing sample was made of CD4+ T cells sorted from blood. DNA for the CDR3: TGCAGCGTCGGCTTACCACGACGATGGGAGCAGTTCTTC. Translating gives CSVGLPRRWEQFF.